The rows below give T cell receptor beta chains drawn from one sample of a study of beta chain features in type 1 diabetes. Profiling relied on immunoSEQ multiplex PCR, and the TCRdb table lists in-frame clones only, not all of them. The sample includes nearly 350,000 clones, around 9% seen only once; the top ten take 1%. The sequenced sample was central memory CD4+ T cells from blood. These receptors originate from a man aged 30-40 years with type 1 diabetes. The CDR3 runs from the conserved cysteine through the conserved F or W. Fields, in order: V gene, clone size, J gene, D gene, CDR3 protein, CDR3 DNA. D genes are given only for firm matches. Where a row states a size, it is once, few, many or the class of an expanded clone; other rows omit it.

TRBV30	few	TRBJ2-5	TRBD2	CAWSVLRGKETQYF	TGTGCCTGGAGTGTCTTGCGGGGGAAAGAGACCCAGTACTTC
TRBV11-3	-	TRBJ2-2	-	CASSRTRTNTGELFF	TGTGCCAGCAGCCGGACAAGGACGAACACCGGGGAGCTGTTTTTT
TRBV28	many	TRBJ2-7	-	CASRPQGRTYEQYF	TGTGCCAGCAGACCTCAGGGGCGAACCTACGAGCAGTACTTC
TRBV7-9	few	TRBJ2-5	TRBD1	CASSWTGVEETQYF	TGTGCCAGCAGCTGGACAGGGGTTGAGGAGACCCAGTACTTC
TRBV6-1	few	TRBJ2-5	TRBD1	CASSGGTAVQETQYF	TGTGCCAGCAGTGGTGGGACAGCCGTTCAAGAGACCCAGTACTTC
TRBV27	-	TRBJ2-1	TRBD2	CASSWTSGGKRNEQFF	TGTGCCAGCAGCTGGACTAGCGGGGGTAAGCGCAATGAGCAGTTCTTC
TRBV6-6	few	TRBJ1-3	-	CASSDTGLGNTIYF	TGTGCCAGCAGCGACACCGGCCTTGGAAACACCATATATTTT
TRBV7-2	few	TRBJ2-3	-	CASSRQGGTTDTQYF	TGTGCCAGCAGCCGCCAGGGGGGCACCACAGATACGCAGTATTTT
TRBV6-6	-	TRBJ1-6	-	CASSRGTVNSPLHF	TGTGCCAGCAGCCGCGGGACGGTTAATTCACCCCTCCACTTT
TRBV5-1	few	TRBJ2-7	-	CASSFQSLSYEQYF	TGCGCCAGCAGCTTTCAAAGCCTCTCCTACGAGCAGTACTTC
TRBV4-3	few	TRBJ2-7	TRBD2	CASSQGGLAGGGEQYF	TGCGCCAGCAGCCAAGGCGGACTAGCGGGGGGCGGAGAGCAGTACTTC
TRBV5-1	-	TRBJ2-1	TRBD2	CASSLGGLAGDYNEQFF	TGCGCCAGCAGCTTAGGAGGACTAGCGGGGGATTACAATGAGCAGTTCTTC
TRBV2	-	TRBJ1-6	-	CASTLGQGSSPLHF	TGTGCCAGCACCCTCGGGCAGGGGTCGTCACCCCTCCACTTT
TRBV29-1	-	TRBJ2-5	-	CSISRTEETQYF	TGCAGCATTTCTCGTACAGAGGAGACCCAGTACTTC
TRBV9	-	TRBJ1-5	TRBD1	CASSVDGQGNQPQHF	TGTGCCAGCAGCGTAGACGGACAGGGCAATCAGCCCCAGCATTTT
TRBV5-6	few	TRBJ2-1	-	CASSALAEFYNEQFF	TGTGCCAGCAGCGCTTTAGCGGAGTTCTACAATGAGCAGTTCTTC
TRBV19	many	TRBJ2-2	-	CASSIANTGELFF	TGTGCCAGTAGCATAGCGAACACCGGGGAGCTGTTTTTT
TRBV5-1	-	TRBJ1-6	TRBD1	CASSLDRGNSPLHF	TGCGCCAGCAGCCTGGACAGGGGCAATTCACCCCTCCACTTT
TRBV28	few	TRBJ2-1	TRBD2	CASSPGTIRNEQFF	TGTGCCAGCAGCCCCGGGACTATTCGCAATGAGCAGTTCTTC
TRBV18	few	TRBJ2-1	TRBD2	CASSESGGRYNEQFF	TGTGCCAGCTCGGAAAGCGGGGGGAGGTACAATGAGCAGTTCTTC
TRBV6-5	few	TRBJ1-2	-	CATLYPGVGYGYTF	TGTGCCACCTTATACCCTGGCGTGGGCTATGGCTACACCTTC
TRBV5-1	few	TRBJ1-2	TRBD1	CASSLGSGTDYGYTF	TGCGCCAGCAGCTTGGGATCCGGGACAGACTATGGCTACACCTTC
TRBV19	-	TRBJ1-5	-	CASSMGQAYNQPQHF	TGTGCCAGTAGTATGGGTCAGGCCTACAATCAGCCCCAGCATTTT